This paragraph covers one T cell receptor (beta chain) sequence. This clone has only one observation. Its antigen is not yet known. No base-level quality is on record; no much larger clone is a single base apart. For deep sequencing of PBMC libraries, mostly 450 to 600 ng of input genomic DNA was used, and six replicates were run per sample. Following the manufacturer's instructions, the team built TCRbeta libraries using the immunoSEQ hsTCRbeta kit. An Illumina NovaSeq 6000 S4 flow cell was used to sequence the final libraries, which had first been combined to 3 nM. From the authors' description of their analysis: Raw data preprocessing and quality control were performed with the immunoSEQ Analyzer. The analysis was restricted to productive rearrangements, with each unique CDR3 amino acid sequence defining a clonotype. Repertoire clonality was estimated as the Gini-Simpson index, which was computed with the R package tcR. Gini indices were compared with Student's t test, and associations with tumor size change were assessed by Pearson correlation. TCRdb's version of the immuneACCESS table is confined to in-frame rearrangements and falls short of the full clone set. An unresolved V gene accounts for under half of the shortfall where checked; the remainder is of unknown origin. V and J calls and clone size are as listed in that table; D and trimming were resolved from the DNA. The sample contains fewer than 90,000 clones, under 85% of them found a single time. Roughly 3% of the sample rests with the top ten.

The data were taken from a study of neoadjuvant anti-PD-1 for oral cavity cancer (TCRdb year 2021). For context, the study as a whole: Three to four biweekly doses of nivolumab at 3 mg/kg were mostly administered to patients before curative-intent surgical resection. A fourth nivolumab dose was given around day 43 to patients without progression, and definitive surgical resection was performed in those patients on days 50-56. Under RECIST 1.1, a patient counted as a responder if showing complete response, partial response or stable disease, and as a non-responder if showing progression. An approximately 34% response rate was observed in the parent correlative cohort, in which 12 patients were included. Overall study results and their limits: Only a few patients per response group were included in the TCR analyses, and the authors called for validation in larger cohorts. Higher pretreatment blood Treg/Th17 ratios correlated with both higher pretreatment blood TCRbeta clonality and lower post-treatment tumor TCRbeta clonality. Within PBMCs, T cell clonality (Gini index) was significantly higher in non-responders than responders after neoadjuvant nivolumab.

Sequences GTSNPN (CDR1) and SVGIG (CDR2) are obtained from the germline V gene (reference sequence). Trimming accounts for 4 bases at V and 0 bases at J, while the number of junction bases matched to no gene is 9. The CDR3, cysteine through phenylalanine, is 16 amino acids long. Here the CDR3 DNA is all that survives: 48 bases in frame from base 1. What this sample's time point label stands for: before neoadjuvant nivolumab. Patients were newly diagnosed with stage II-IVA oral cavity squamous cell carcinoma and had received no prior systemic or radiation treatment. The cohort was composed of patients with HPV-negative, locally advanced oral cavity squamous cell carcinoma. Peripheral blood mononuclear cells were analyzed directly, without maintenance or expansion in culture. The samples were obtained from a longitudinal correlative study of a single-arm phase II trial testing neoadjuvant nivolumab in oral cavity squamous cell carcinoma. Subject-matched pre- and post-treatment PBMCs and tumors from three responders and three non-responders were subjected to genomic DNA-based TCRbeta sequencing. Peripheral blood mononuclear cells were collected once before nivolumab treatment and again after treatment, at the time of surgery. The Maxwell RSC DNA from Cells kit was used to extract genomic DNA from PBMCs.

The sample consisted of PBMCs, taken before nivolumab (anti-PD-1) treatment. The V gene is TRBV30 and the J gene is TRBJ2-1, and TRBD2 aligns with 7 junction nucleotides. The sequence derives from a person aged 35-79 years with oral cavity squamous cell carcinoma. The CDR3 region: CAWKPGTTTSYNEQFF. The sequenced DNA: TGTGCCTGGAAACCCGGGACTACGACCTCCTACAATGAGCAGTTCTTC. Outside the CDR3, residues come from the reference TRBV30 and TRBJ2-1 proteins, so the full variable domain is: SQTIHQWPATLVQPVGSPLSLECTVEGTSNPNLYWYRQAAGRGLQLLFYSVGIGQISSEVPQNLSASRPQDRQFILSSKKLLLSDSGFYLCAWKPGTTTSYNEQFFGPGTRLTVL.